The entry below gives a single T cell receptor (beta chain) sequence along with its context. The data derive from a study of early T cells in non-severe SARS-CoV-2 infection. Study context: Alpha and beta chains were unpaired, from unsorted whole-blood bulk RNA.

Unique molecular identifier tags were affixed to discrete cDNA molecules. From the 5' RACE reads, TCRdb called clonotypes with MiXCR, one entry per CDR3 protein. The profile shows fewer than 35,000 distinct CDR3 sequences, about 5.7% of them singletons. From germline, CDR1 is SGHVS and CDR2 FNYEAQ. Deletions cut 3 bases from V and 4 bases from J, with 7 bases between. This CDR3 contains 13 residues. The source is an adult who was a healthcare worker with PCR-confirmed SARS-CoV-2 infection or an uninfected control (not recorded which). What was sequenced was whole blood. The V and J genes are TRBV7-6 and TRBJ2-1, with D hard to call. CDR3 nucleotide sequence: TGTGCCAGCAGCTTTGGGCAGTACAATGAGCAGTTCTTC. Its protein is CASSFGQYNEQFF.